One and the same sample provided the 10 T cell receptor beta chains below, sequenced in a study of blood T cell repertoires in COVID-19 (dated by TCRdb to the early 2020s). Libraries came from the immunoSEQ multiplex PCR assay. TCRdb re-hosts the immuneACCESS table, in-frame sequences only. Its copies lack some clones; in the studies checked, an unresolved V gene accounts for under half of them, and the cause for the rest is not known. The sample table holds approximately 250,000 clones, of which around nine tenths were seen once. The ten largest make up just under 9% of the sample. The sample was peripheral blood. Receptor source: a middle-aged man with active or convalescent COVID-19.

This chain connects TRBV18 to TRBJ1-4, with a weak D call TRBD1 (6 bases). Trimming left V 3 bases short and J 7 bases short, with 15 bases between. This CDR3 is 15 amino acids long. Germline loops: CDR1 KGHSH, CDR2 LQKENI. The CDR3 DNA follows: TGTGCCAGCTCACCTTCGAGGGCGACAGGTGAAAAACTGTTTTTT. Its protein product is CASSPSRATGEKLFF.

V usage is TRBV5-1 and J usage is TRBJ2-3, with 9 bases matching TRBD1. The germline gives CDR1 SGHRS, CDR2 YFSETQ. Trimming at V came to 3 bases and at J to 2 bases, leaving 4 bases not matched to a gene. This CDR3 spans 15 amino acids. CDR3 nucleotide sequence: TGCGCCAGCAGCTCCGGACAGGGGTACACAGATACGCAGTATTTT. Protein product: CASSSGQGYTDTQYF.

V gene TRBV29-1 combines with J gene TRBJ2-6; a weak D match, TRBD1 (5 bases). This CDR3 region has 14 residues. V lost 5 bases to trimming and J lost 0 bases, with 8 bases between them. Germline V gene data show CDR1 as SQVTM and CDR2 as ANQGSEA. The CDR3 region is CSVIQGSGANVLTF. The CDR3, as DNA: TGCAGCGTTATTCAGGGCTCTGGGGCCAACGTCCTGACTTTC.

CDR3 DNA sequence: TGCGCCAGCAGCCAAGATGTCGAAAGAGGGTCCCACGAGCAGTACTTC. Its protein product is CASSQDVERGSHEQYF. The genes are TRBV4-1 and TRBJ2-7; tentative D call: TRBD2 (5 bases). The CDR3 is made up of 16 amino acids. V lost 0 bases and J lost 5, with 17 bases in between. Germline V lookup: CDR1 MGHRA, CDR2 YSYEKL.

V usage is TRBV7-2 and J usage is TRBJ2-2; 7 nucleotides agree with TRBD2. Trimming removed 7 bases from V and 6 bases from J; junction bases left unmatched: 5. This CDR3 spans 13 amino acids. Germline V gene data show CDR1 as SGHTA and CDR2 as FQGNSA. The CDR3 reads CASKTSLAGELFF. CDR3 coding DNA: TGTGCCAGCAAGACTAGCTTAGCCGGGGAGCTGTTTTTT.

J is TRBJ1-1 and V is TRBV9; D is unclear. Germline V gene sequence: CDR1 SGDLS, CDR2 YYNGEE. V lost 4 bases and J 4 bases, leaving 14 bases between the germline ends. This CDR3 spans 14 amino acids. The DNA of the CDR3 is TGTGCCAGCAGCCTTGGTGGAGGGAGCACTGAAGCTTTCTTT. It translates to CASSLGGGSTEAFF.

The rearrangement joins TRBV3-1 (or the pseudogene TRBV3-2) to TRBJ2-7; TRBD2 agrees at 8 bases. Per the germline V gene, CDR1 is LGHDT and CDR2 is YNNKEL (reference sequence). J lost 3 bases, V lost 0 bases, and 7 bases had no gene match. The CDR3 consists of 16 residues. The CDR3 region is CASSQDLLAGYYEQYF. CDR3 in DNA: TGTGCCAGCAGCCAAGATCTCTTAGCGGGGTACTACGAGCAGTACTTC.

The genes are TRBV25-1 and TRBJ1-2; 8 bases agree with TRBD1. Germline V gene data show CDR1 as MGHDK and CDR2 as SYGVNS. V lost 6 bases and J lost 5; bases outside the gene matches: 8. The CDR3 covers 14 residues. CDR3 bases: TGTGCCAGCAGGAGGACAGGGCGACTGTATGGCTACACCTTC. Residues: CASRRTGRLYGYTF.

This chain connects TRBV19 to TRBJ1-5, with a tentative D call TRBD1 (6 bases). Trimming cost V 0 bases and J 5 bases, with 11 bases left between them. CDR3 length equals 15 residues. Germline V gene sequence: CDR1 LNHDA, CDR2 SQIVND (reference sequence). The CDR3 sequence: CASSIENRAHQPQHF. CDR3 in DNA: TGTGCCAGTAGTATAGAGAACAGGGCGCATCAGCCCCAGCATTTT.

The V gene is TRBV7-2, the J gene TRBJ2-7, with D possibly being TRBD1 (7 bases). The CDR3 length is 15 residues. Trimming cost V 3 bases and J 0 bases, with 12 bases left between them. CDR1 and CDR2 (germline): SGHTA, FQGNSA. CDR3 in amino acids: CASSFQGGSSYEQYF. Written as DNA, the CDR3 is TGTGCCAGCAGCTTTCAGGGGGGTTCCTCCTACGAGCAGTACTTC.